These 12 T cell receptor beta chains were all obtained from the same sample, sequenced in a study of T-cell memory formation after mild COVID-19. A single record per CDR3 protein comes from TCRdb applying MiXCR to the 5' RACE reads. The sample has under 85,000 distinct CDR3 sequences, about 14% seen once. The sample consisted of PBMCs or a T cell subset sorted from them (not recorded which). Receptors were obtained from an adult woman who had mild COVID-19 (a few samples of this study predate the infection). Cell type and time point are not known.

This rearrangement joins TRBV13 to TRBJ1-2; D ambiguous. The CDR3 has 13 amino acids. V was cut by 6 bases and J by 7 bases, with 15 bases left in between. Germline V lookup: CDR1 PRHDT, CDR2 FYEKMQ (reference sequence). CDR3 sequence: CASSSQEALGYTF. For the CDR3, the DNA is TGTGCCAGCAGTAGTCAGGAGGCGCTTGGCTACACCTTC. Together with reference TRBV13 and TRBJ1-2, the CDR3 gives the full variable domain: AAGVIQSPRHLIKEKRETATLKCYPIPRHDTVYWYQQGPGQDPQFLISFYEKMQSDKGSIPDRFSAQQFSDYHSELNMSSLELGDSALYFCASSSQEALGYTFGSGTRLTVV.

The genes are TRBV2 and TRBJ2-7; 9 bases line up with TRBD2. Trimming at V came to 2 bases and at J to 4 bases, leaving 6 bases not matched to a gene. Per the germline V gene, CDR1 is SNHLY and CDR2 is FYNNEI. This CDR3 is 15 amino acids long. Here the CDR3 reads CASSEILAGDYEQYF. CDR3 DNA sequence: TGTGCCAGCAGTGAAATTTTAGCGGGGGATTACGAGCAGTACTTC.

The chain carries TRBV29-1 and TRBJ2-7; 10 nucleotides match TRBD1. The trim removed 4 bases at V and 1 base at J, leaving 4 bases unmatched. CDR3 size: 14 residues. CDR1 is SQVTM and CDR2 is ANQGSEA in the germline V gene. The CDR3 loop reads CSVAGQGVSYEQYF. The CDR3, as DNA: TGCAGCGTTGCCGGACAGGGGGTATCCTACGAGCAGTACTTC.

This clonotype was recorded once. The genes are TRBV10-2 and TRBJ2-7; TRBD2 aligns across 10 bases. Germline CDR1 WSHSY, CDR2 SAAADI. V lost 1 base, J lost 2 bases, and 2 bases stayed unmatched. This CDR3 comprises 15 residues. The CDR3 DNA reads as TGCGCCAGCAGTGAGTTAGCGGGGGGCACCTACGAGCAGTACTTC. It translates to CASSELAGGTYEQYF.

The rearrangement uses TRBV11-3 and TRBJ2-2, with 9 nucleotides matching TRBD1. There are 17 residues in the CDR3. Losses at the gene ends were 2 bases for V and 4 bases for J; bases not matched to a gene: 8. The germline gives CDR1 SGHNT, CDR2 YENEEA. This chain's CDR3 is CASSLPPGTGSTGELFF. The CDR3 coding sequence is TGTGCCAGCAGCTTACCCCCCGGGACAGGGAGCACCGGGGAGCTGTTTTTT.

This clonotype appeared many times. The chain has TRBV15 and TRBJ2-1; D gene ambiguous. Germline V gives CDR1 LNHNV, CDR2 YYDKDF (reference sequence). V dropped 2 bases and J dropped 2 bases, with 7 bases sitting between them. CDR3 length: 14 amino acids. CDR3 loop: CATSRLAPYNEQFF. For the CDR3, the DNA is TGTGCCACCAGCAGATTGGCCCCCTACAATGAGCAGTTCTTC.

This chain joins TRBV7-8 and TRBJ2-7, with D possibly being TRBD1 (6 bases). This CDR3 has 14 amino acids. V shed 2 bases and J shed 5 bases, with 13 bases lying between them. Germline-derived CDR1 and CDR2 are SGHVS and FQNEAQ. CDR3 protein: CASSLRSRGHEQYF. The CDR3 DNA is TGTGCCAGCAGCTTAAGGTCCAGGGGCCACGAGCAGTACTTC. The entire variable domain, with the rest obtained from reference TRBV7-8 and TRBJ2-7, is as follows: GAGVSQSPRYKVAKRGQDVALRCDPISGHVSLFWYQQALGQGPEFLTYFQNEAQLDKSGLPSDRFFAERPEGSVSTLKIQRTQQEDSAVYLCASSLRSRGHEQYFGPGTRLTVT.

This clonotype was counted only a few times. The junction departs from the called germline gene at one end, perhaps through a read error. The chain's CDR3 is CASSVGTSGRTSF. The CDR3 DNA reads as TGTGCCAGCAGCGTAGGTACTAGCGGGAGGACCAGCTTC. V and J are TRBV9 and TRBJ2-1, with 12 positions matching TRBD2. This CDR3 is 13 amino acids long. Germline V gene data show CDR1 as SGDLS and CDR2 as YYNGEE.

This clonotype has only a few counts. This CDR3 is missing its conserved last phenylalanine or tryptophan, likely due to a read error. This chain uses TRBV20-1 with TRBJ2-1, with 9 positions matching TRBD2. Germline CDR1 is DFQATT and CDR2 is SNEGSKA (reference sequence). There are 15 residues in the CDR3. After removal of 5 bases from V and 0 bases from J, the junction contained 5 bases not matched to a gene. This CDR3 reads CSAVNSGSSYNEQFS. The DNA for the CDR3 is TGCAGTGCTGTCAATAGCGGGAGCTCCTACAATGAGCAGTTCTCC.

By frequency in the sample, this clonotype is medium-sized. This chain connects TRBV7-9 to TRBJ1-1; 7 positions agree with TRBD1. Per germline, CDR1 SEHNR and CDR2 FQNEAQ (reference sequence). V shed 4 bases, J shed 12 bases, and the junction held 14 bases outside the gene matches. The CDR3 consists of 14 residues. The CDR3 DNA sequence: TGTGCCAGCAGCTCCCCGGACAGGACCGCCGGAACTTTCTTT. This gives the protein CASSSPDRTAGTFF.

There are a few counts of this clonotype. V usage is TRBV24-1 and J usage is TRBJ2-3; D may be TRBD1 or TRBD2 (5 bases each). The CDR3 is 16 amino acids. CDR1 is KGHDR, CDR2 SFDVKD, per germline. V was pared by 3 bases and J by 3 bases, with 15 bases between. CDR3 in DNA: TGTGCCACCAGTGATCCCGCCCAGGGAGCGACAGATACGCAGTATTTT. Translating it yields CATSDPAQGATDTQYF.

This clonotype turned up a few times. V and J are TRBV5-1 and TRBJ2-1; 8 nucleotides agree with TRBD2. This CDR3 comprises 16 residues. The germline gives CDR1 SGHRS, CDR2 YFSETQ. V was clipped by 2 bases and J by 0 bases; unmatched bases: 4. The CDR3 spells CASSFGGGSSYNEQFF. The CDR3 bases are TGCGCCAGCAGCTTCGGCGGGGGGAGCTCCTACAATGAGCAGTTCTTC.